The rows below give T cell receptor beta chains drawn from one sample of a study of monozygotic twins with inflammatory bowel disease. TCRdb reworked the 5' RACE reads into one entry per CDR3 protein, no DNA. This repertoire includes about 380,000 distinct CDR3 sequences. The sequenced material came from blood. The receptors were sampled from a human donor with ulcerative colitis or Crohn's disease, or a healthy co-twin of an affected twin (not recorded which). The CDR3 runs from the conserved cysteine through the conserved F or W. Each record gives: CDR3 protein, V gene, J gene, clone size. Part of the rows lack a size; the others show once, few, many or a class for expanded clones.

CDR3 protein: CAISEGGTRGDEQFF
V gene: TRBV10-3
J gene: TRBJ2-1
clone size: NA

CDR3 protein: CASSLEGTAVETQYF
V gene: TRBV7-9
J gene: TRBJ2-5
clone size: medium-sized

CDR3 protein: CSASVDSLNQPQHF
V gene: TRBV20-1
J gene: TRBJ1-5
clone size: NA

CDR3 protein: CASSRDSENNEQYF
V gene: TRBV4-2
J gene: TRBJ2-7
clone size: NA

CDR3 protein: CASSHTGNSYNEQFF
V gene: TRBV6-1
J gene: TRBJ2-1
clone size: NA

CDR3 protein: CASSSGLIGAEAFF
V gene: TRBV9
J gene: TRBJ1-1
clone size: NA

CDR3 protein: CASSVSNEQFF
V gene: TRBV9
J gene: TRBJ2-1
clone size: NA

CDR3 protein: CASSPPGYRAGSSYNEQFF
V gene: TRBV18
J gene: TRBJ2-1
clone size: NA

CDR3 protein: CATSKTSGGAETQYF
V gene: TRBV15
J gene: TRBJ2-5
clone size: NA

CDR3 protein: CASSSPGLAGGQSGNEQFF
V gene: TRBV7-2
J gene: TRBJ2-1
clone size: NA

CDR3 protein: CSARETGRPNEKLFF
V gene: TRBV20-1
J gene: TRBJ1-4
clone size: NA

CDR3 protein: CSASLGRYSPLHF
V gene: TRBV20-1
J gene: TRBJ1-6
clone size: NA

CDR3 protein: CASSLGGTAVATGNTIYF
V gene: TRBV5-1
J gene: TRBJ1-3
clone size: NA

CDR3 protein: CASSLMPNEQFF
V gene: TRBV28
J gene: TRBJ2-1
clone size: NA

CDR3 protein: CASSPPRTQRAYNEQFF
V gene: TRBV18
J gene: TRBJ2-1
clone size: NA

CDR3 protein: CASSPPATGELFF
V gene: TRBV6-2/TRBV6-3
J gene: TRBJ2-2
clone size: NA

CDR3 protein: CASSPGLAGGPYNEQFF
V gene: TRBV6-4
J gene: TRBJ2-1
clone size: NA

CDR3 protein: CASSLQGFNEQFF
V gene: TRBV18
J gene: TRBJ2-1
clone size: NA

CDR3 protein: CSARGPLDQPQHF
V gene: TRBV20-1
J gene: TRBJ1-5
clone size: NA

CDR3 protein: CSAFRHPGNTIYF
V gene: TRBV20-1
J gene: TRBJ1-3
clone size: NA

CDR3 protein: CASSFSQANQPQHF
V gene: TRBV7-9
J gene: TRBJ1-5
clone size: NA

CDR3 protein: CAWRGTIREKLFF
V gene: TRBV30
J gene: TRBJ1-4
clone size: NA

CDR3 protein: CASSRLDRGSSYEQYF
V gene: TRBV3-1
J gene: TRBJ2-7
clone size: NA

CDR3 protein: CSAAGQGAMGYTF
V gene: TRBV29-1
J gene: TRBJ1-2
clone size: NA

CDR3 protein: CASSPKAGVTVQYF
V gene: TRBV5-5
J gene: TRBJ2-4
clone size: NA

CDR3 protein: CSARGSSGGAMSYNEQFF
V gene: TRBV20-1
J gene: TRBJ2-1
clone size: NA

CDR3 protein: CAWDRGDTGELFF
V gene: TRBV30
J gene: TRBJ2-2
clone size: NA

CDR3 protein: CSVGDNRGNQPQHF
V gene: TRBV29-1
J gene: TRBJ1-5
clone size: NA

CDR3 protein: CASSSWRAGANVLTF
V gene: TRBV12-3/TRBV12-4
J gene: TRBJ2-6
clone size: NA

CDR3 protein: CASSLDRGQNTQYF
V gene: TRBV5-1
J gene: TRBJ2-3
clone size: NA

CDR3 protein: CASSSGTGWRSAF
V gene: TRBV11-2
J gene: TRBJ1-2
clone size: NA

CDR3 protein: CASSLRTVSSYNEQFF
V gene: TRBV27
J gene: TRBJ2-1
clone size: NA

CDR3 protein: CASSLASFYEQYF
V gene: TRBV7-9
J gene: TRBJ2-7
clone size: NA

CDR3 protein: CASKVGNQPQHF
V gene: TRBV12-3/TRBV12-4
J gene: TRBJ1-5
clone size: NA

CDR3 protein: CASSQGADAYEQYF
V gene: TRBV6-1
J gene: TRBJ2-7
clone size: NA

CDR3 protein: CASSLRIWGEKLFF
V gene: TRBV12-3/TRBV12-4
J gene: TRBJ1-4
clone size: NA

CDR3 protein: CASGLIYNEQFF
V gene: TRBV12-5
J gene: TRBJ2-1
clone size: NA